This T cell receptor (beta chain) emerged from a study of blood T cell repertoires in COVID-19. About the study: Italy, Spain and the United States were the sources of the convalescent and acute COVID-19 samples. PBMCs, B-cell-depleted T cells, or T cells provided the cDNA or gDNA that made up the material.

Original methodology: Reference gene primers were amplified, and this amplification served to estimate nucleated cell counts. Data came from immunoSEQ multiplex PCR; TCRdb stores just in-frame clones and leaves some out. V and J calls and clone size come straight from that table; D and trimming were deduced from the DNA. The table shows about 400,000 clones, with roughly nine tenths occurring only once. CDR1 and CDR2 (germline): LNHDA, SQIVND (reference sequence). The CDR3 is 11 residues long. V dropped 11 bases and J dropped 2 bases, with 10 bases sitting between them. Residents of over 20 US areas, aged roughly 18 to 89 years, made up the participants.

The receptor comes from a woman under 30 with acute COVID-19. The V and J genes are TRBV19 and TRBJ2-7; D is uncertain. The sample taken for sequencing was PBMCs or T cells enriched from blood (not recorded which). This CDR3 is CAAASPYEQYF. The CDR3 coding sequence is TGTGCCGCGGCCTCCCCCTACGAGCAGTACTTC.